This record looks at one TCR beta chain sequence and its context. Germline V gives CDR1 SGHDN, CDR2 FVKESK. The CDR3 spans 14 residues. V gave up 3 bases and J gave up 4 bases; unmatched junction bases: 6. These data come from a study of blood T cell repertoires in COVID-19. About the study: Spain, Italy and the United States supplied samples that represented acute and convalescent COVID-19. The analysed material was cDNA or gDNA that came from T cells, B-cell-depleted T cells, or PBMCs.

In the source study's methods: The assay estimated nucleated cells by amplifying reference gene primers. Produced via immunoSEQ multiplex PCR; TCRdb's table is partial and in-frame only. V and J calls and clone size are given by that table; D and trimming were obtained from the DNA. Here the sample spans approximately 280,000 clones, approximately 85% being singletons. What was sequenced was peripheral blood. The sequence came from a man aged 18 to 29 with active or convalescent COVID-19. This chain uses TRBV14 with TRBJ2-7, with TRBD1 matching 7 bases. CDR3 sequence: CASSQAQGRYEQYF. CDR3 DNA sequence: TGTGCCAGCAGCCAGGCACAGGGGCGATACGAGCAGTACTTC.